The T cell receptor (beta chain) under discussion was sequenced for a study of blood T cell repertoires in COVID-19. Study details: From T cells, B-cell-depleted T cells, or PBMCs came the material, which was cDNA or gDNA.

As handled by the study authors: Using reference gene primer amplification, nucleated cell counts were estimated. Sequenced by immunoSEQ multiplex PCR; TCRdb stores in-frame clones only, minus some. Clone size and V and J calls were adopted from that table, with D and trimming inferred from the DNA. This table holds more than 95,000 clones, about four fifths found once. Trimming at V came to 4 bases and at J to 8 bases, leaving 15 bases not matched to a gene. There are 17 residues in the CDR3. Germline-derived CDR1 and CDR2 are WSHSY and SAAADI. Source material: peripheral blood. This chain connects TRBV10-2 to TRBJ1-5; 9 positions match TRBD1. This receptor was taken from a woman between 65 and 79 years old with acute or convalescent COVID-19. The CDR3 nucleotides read TGCGCCAGCAGTGGGGCCGGGACAGGGTTAGAGTGGAAGCCCCAGCATTTT. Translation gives CASSGAGTGLEWKPQHF.